This T cell receptor (beta chain) appears in the sequencing data of a study of blood T cell repertoires in COVID-19 (dated by TCRdb to 2019 to 2021). Context from the whole study: Samples from collaborators originated in the United States, Italy and Spain and spanned both the acute and convalescent phases of COVID-19. Subjects who had been exposed to COVID-19, were actively infected with it, or had recovered from it provided the deeply sampled blood TCRbeta repertoires that made up the dataset. The repertoires were released in a freely available public database intended as a resource for research on the immune response to SARS-CoV-2. Sample metadata almost always included a de-identified subject ID, COVID-19 status, age in years and sex. Where available, HLA class I and class II types were obtained from metadata supplied by the sample provider rather than from assay-based typing. The material from the prospective study consisted of cDNA or gDNA derived from T cells, B-cell-depleted T cells, or PBMCs. The samples were drawn from the first 160 participants of the ongoing ImmuneRACE study and from some 1,300 subjects provided by 6 global collaborators.

TCRbeta CDR3 regions were amplified from genomic DNA using the immunoSEQ Assay, a bias-controlled multiplex PCR. The authors processed their data as follows. Nucleated cell counts per sample were estimated from amplification of reference gene primers within the assay. To quantify the absolute abundance of each unique TCRbeta CDR3 rearrangement, sequence reads were collapsed and filtered. Productive Simpson clonality was computed per sample as the square root of Simpson's diversity index over productive rearrangements. The table was pulled from immuneACCESS by TCRdb, which kept in-frame rearrangements only. Such tables lose some clones; where checked, under half of the loss comes from unresolved V genes, and the rest has no known cause. That table furnishes V, J and clone size, whereas the DNA furnished D and trimming. Across this sample there are about 170,000 clones, with over 75% seen only once. Approximately 0.77% of the sample rests with the top ten.

V is reduced by 8 bases and J by 0 bases, leaving a spacing of 11 bases between them. The CDR3, cysteine through phenylalanine, is 13 amino acids long. The read is trimmed to its CDR3 DNA, 39 bases read in frame from base 1. From the germline V gene, CDR1 is MNHEY and CDR2 is SVGAGI. Summary of the overall study and its limitations: The amount of clinical and demographic metadata varied by source and participant and was provided uncurated.

Worth noting for this clone: Its antigen is unknown. No much larger clonotype is one base removed from it; base qualities were not supplied.

Participants in the prospective study were enrolled through a virtual design, were aged about 18 to 100 years, and lived in approximately 24 United States geographic areas. In the prospective study, participants were assigned to cohorts based on the clinical history participants reported in a screening survey and a study questionnaire. Recovered participants in ImmuneRACE Cohort 3 were defined by two consecutive negative NP/OP PCR tests, clearance by a healthcare professional, or resolution of symptoms. Each participant in the prospective study had whole blood, serum and a nasopharyngeal or oropharyngeal swab collected by mobile phlebotomists. Participants in the prospective study had the option to provide additional blood draws and questionnaires over a roughly two-month period. Prospective study blood samples were shipped either frozen or at room temperature before DNA extraction.

The rearranged chain carries TRBV6-5 and TRBJ2-7; no D gene call is confident. Sequencing was performed on PBMCs or T cells enriched from blood (not recorded which). This receptor was obtained from a woman aged 18 to 35 who had recovered from COVID-19. The CDR3 here reads CASAHRSSYEQYF. At the DNA level, the sequence is TGTGCCAGCGCCCATAGGAGCTCCTACGAGCAGTACTTC.